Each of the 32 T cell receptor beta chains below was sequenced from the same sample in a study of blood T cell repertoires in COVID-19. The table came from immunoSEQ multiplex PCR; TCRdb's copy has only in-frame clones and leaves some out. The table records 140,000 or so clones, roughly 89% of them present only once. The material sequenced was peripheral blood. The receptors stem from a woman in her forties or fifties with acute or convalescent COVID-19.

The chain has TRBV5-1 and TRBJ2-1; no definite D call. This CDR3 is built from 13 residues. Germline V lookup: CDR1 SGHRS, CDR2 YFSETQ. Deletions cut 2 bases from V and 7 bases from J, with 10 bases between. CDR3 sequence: CASSLAPSNEQFF. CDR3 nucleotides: TGCGCCAGCAGCTTAGCGCCGTCTAATGAGCAGTTCTTC.

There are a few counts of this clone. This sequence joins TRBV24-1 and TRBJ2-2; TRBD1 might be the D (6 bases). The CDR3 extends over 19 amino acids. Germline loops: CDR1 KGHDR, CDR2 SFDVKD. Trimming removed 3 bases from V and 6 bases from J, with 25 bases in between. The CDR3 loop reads CATSDKGTGYLFGAGELFF. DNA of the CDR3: TGTGCCACCAGTGATAAGGGCACAGGGTACTTATTTGGGGCCGGGGAGCTGTTTTTT.

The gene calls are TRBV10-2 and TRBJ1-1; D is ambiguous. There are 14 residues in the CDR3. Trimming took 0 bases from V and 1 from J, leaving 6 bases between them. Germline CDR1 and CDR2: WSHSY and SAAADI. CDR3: CASSESYGNTEAFF. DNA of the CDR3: TGCGCCAGCAGTGAGTCGTACGGGAACACTGAAGCTTTCTTT.

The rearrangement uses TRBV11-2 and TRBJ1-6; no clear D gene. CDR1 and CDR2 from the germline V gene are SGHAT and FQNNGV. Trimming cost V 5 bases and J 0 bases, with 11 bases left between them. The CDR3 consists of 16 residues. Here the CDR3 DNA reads TGTGCCAGCAGCAATGAGGGCAGCTCCTATAATTCACCCCTCCACTTT. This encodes CASSNEGSSYNSPLHF.

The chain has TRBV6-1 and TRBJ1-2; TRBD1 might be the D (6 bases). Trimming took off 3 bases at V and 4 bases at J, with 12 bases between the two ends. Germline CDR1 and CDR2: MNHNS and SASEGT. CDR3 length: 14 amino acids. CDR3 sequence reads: CASSEWGTSYGYTF. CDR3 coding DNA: TGTGCCAGCAGTGAGTGGGGGACAAGCTATGGCTACACCTTC.

The CDR3 spells CASRLSGTEAFF. The CDR3 DNA reads TGTGCCAGCAGACTTTCTGGCACTGAAGCTTTCTTT. This chain connects TRBV5-5 to TRBJ1-1; D is undetermined. Germline V gene data show CDR1 as SGHKS and CDR2 as YYEKEE (reference sequence). CDR3 size: 12 residues. Trimming left V 5 bases short and J 4 bases short, with 9 bases between.

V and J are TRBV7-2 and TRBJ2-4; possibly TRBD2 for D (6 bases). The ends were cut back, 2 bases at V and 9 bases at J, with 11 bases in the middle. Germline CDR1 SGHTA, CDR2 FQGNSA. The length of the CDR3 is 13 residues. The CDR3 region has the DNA TGTGCCAGCAGCTTAACGGGGGTGGGCATTCAGTACTTC. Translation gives CASSLTGVGIQYF.

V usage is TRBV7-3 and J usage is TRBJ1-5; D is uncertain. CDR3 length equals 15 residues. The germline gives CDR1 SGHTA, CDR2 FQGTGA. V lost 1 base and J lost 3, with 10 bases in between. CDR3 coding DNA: TGTGCCAGCAGCTTAAAAGGCGGTGACAATCAGCCCCAGCATTTT. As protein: CASSLKGGDNQPQHF.

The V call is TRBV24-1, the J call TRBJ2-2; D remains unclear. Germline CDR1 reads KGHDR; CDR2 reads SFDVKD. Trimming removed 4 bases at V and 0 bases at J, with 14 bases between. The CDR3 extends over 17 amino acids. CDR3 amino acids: CATSDPNSNANTGELFF. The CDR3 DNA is TGTGCCACCAGTGACCCCAACAGCAACGCGAACACCGGGGAGCTGTTTTTT.

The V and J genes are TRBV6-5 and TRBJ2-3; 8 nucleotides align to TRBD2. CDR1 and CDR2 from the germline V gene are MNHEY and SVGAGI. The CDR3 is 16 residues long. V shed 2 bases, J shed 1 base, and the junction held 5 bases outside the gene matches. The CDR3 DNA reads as TGTGCCAGCAGTTACAGAAGAGCGGGGGGCACAGATACGCAGTATTTT. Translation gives CASSYRRAGGTDTQYF.

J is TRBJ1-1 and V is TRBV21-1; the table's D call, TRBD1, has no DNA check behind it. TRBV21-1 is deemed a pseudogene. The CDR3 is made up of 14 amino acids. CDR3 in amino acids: CASLRGRGSTEAFF. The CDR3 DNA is TGTGCCAGCCTCAGGGGGCGAGGGAGCACTGAAGCTTTCTTT.

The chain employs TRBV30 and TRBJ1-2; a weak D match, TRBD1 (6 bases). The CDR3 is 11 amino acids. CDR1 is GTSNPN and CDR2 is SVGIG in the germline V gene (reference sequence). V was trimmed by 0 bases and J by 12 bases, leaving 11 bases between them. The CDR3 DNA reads TGTGCCTGGAGTGTAGGGGGTATGGACACCTTC. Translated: CAWSVGGMDTF.

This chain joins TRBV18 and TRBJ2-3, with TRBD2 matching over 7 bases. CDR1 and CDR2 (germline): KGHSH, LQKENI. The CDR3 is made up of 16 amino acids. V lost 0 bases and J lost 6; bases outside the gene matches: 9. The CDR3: CASSPPGLPEGDTQYF. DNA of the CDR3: TGTGCCAGCTCACCACCGGGACTACCTGAGGGGGATACGCAGTATTTT. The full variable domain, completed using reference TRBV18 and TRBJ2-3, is NAGVMQNPRHLVRRRGQEARLRCSPMKGHSHVYWYRQLPEEGLKFMVYLQKENIIDESGMPKERFSAEFPKEGPSILRIQQVVRGDSAAYFCASSPPGLPEGDTQYFGPGTRLTVL.

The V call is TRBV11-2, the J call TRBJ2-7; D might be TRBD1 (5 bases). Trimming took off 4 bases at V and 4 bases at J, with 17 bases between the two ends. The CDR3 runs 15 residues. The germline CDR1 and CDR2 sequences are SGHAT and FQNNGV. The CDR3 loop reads CASSSPRTGPYEQYF. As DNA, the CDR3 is TGTGCCAGCAGCTCCCCTCGAACAGGCCCTTACGAGCAGTACTTC.

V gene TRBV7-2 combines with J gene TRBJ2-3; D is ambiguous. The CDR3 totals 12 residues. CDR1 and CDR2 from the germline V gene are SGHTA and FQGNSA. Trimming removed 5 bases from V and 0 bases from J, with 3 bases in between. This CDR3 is CASSPSTDTQYF. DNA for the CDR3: TGTGCCAGCAGCCCAAGCACAGATACGCAGTATTTT.

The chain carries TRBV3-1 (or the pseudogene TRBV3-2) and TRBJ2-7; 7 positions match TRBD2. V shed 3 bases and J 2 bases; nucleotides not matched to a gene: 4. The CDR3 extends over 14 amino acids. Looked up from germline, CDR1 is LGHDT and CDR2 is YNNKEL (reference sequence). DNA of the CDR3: TGTGCCAGCAGCCACGGGCGGGGGACCTACGAGCAGTACTTC. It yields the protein CASSHGRGTYEQYF.

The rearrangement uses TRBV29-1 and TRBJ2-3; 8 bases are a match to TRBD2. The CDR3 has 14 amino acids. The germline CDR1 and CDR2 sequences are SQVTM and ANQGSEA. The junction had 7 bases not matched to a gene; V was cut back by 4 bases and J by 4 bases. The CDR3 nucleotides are TGCAGCGTTGCAAAAAGCGGGGGAGCAGATACGCAGTATTTT. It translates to CSVAKSGGADTQYF.

This chain's CDR3 is CASSFMGVNSPLHF. Here the CDR3 DNA reads TGTGCCAGCAGCTTCATGGGAGTTAATTCACCCCTCCACTTT. The chain joins TRBV7-3 to TRBJ1-6; D gene unclear. CDR1 SGHTA and CDR2 FQGTGA come from the germline V gene. Trimming stripped 3 bases from V and 6 bases from J, with 9 bases between. The CDR3 is made up of 14 amino acids. The full variable domain, its missing parts supplied by reference TRBV7-3 and TRBJ1-6, is GAGVSQTPSNKVTEKGKYVELRCDPISGHTALYWYRQSLGQGPEFLIYFQGTGAADDSGLPNDRFFAVRPEGSVSTLKIQRTERGDSAVYLCASSFMGVNSPLHFGNGTRLTVT.

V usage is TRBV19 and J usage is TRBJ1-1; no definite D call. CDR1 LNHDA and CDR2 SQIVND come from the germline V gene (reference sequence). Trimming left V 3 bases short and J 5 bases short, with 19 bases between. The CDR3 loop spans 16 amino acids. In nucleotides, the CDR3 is TGTGCCAGTAGTATGAAAGTCTGGCGGGTCGGGACTGAAGCTTTCTTT. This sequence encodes CASSMKVWRVGTEAFF.

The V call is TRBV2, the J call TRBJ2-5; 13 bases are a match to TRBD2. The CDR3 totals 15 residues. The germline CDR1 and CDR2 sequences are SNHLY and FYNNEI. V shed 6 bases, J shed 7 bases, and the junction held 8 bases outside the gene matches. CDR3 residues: CASSVTSGGAGTQYF. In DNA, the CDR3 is TGTGCCAGCAGCGTTACTAGCGGGGGGGCCGGGACCCAGTACTTC.

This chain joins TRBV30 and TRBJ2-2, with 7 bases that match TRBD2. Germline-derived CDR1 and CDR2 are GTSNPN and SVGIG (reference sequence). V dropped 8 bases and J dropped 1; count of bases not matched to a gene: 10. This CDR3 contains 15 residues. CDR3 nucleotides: TGTGCCCGGGGTACCGGCGGGAGGAACACCGGGGAGCTGTTTTTT. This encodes CARGTGGRNTGELFF.

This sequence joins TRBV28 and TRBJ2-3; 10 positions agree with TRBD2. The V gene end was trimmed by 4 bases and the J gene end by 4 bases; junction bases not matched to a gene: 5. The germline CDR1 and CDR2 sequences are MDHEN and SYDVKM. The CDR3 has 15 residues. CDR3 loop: CASSYLAGEPDTQYF. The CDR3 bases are TGTGCCAGCAGTTATCTAGCGGGGGAACCAGATACGCAGTATTTT.

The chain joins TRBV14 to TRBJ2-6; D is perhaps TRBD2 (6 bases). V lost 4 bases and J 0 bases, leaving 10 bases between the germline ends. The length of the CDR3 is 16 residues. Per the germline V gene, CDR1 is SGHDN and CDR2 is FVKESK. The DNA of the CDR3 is TGTGCCAGCAGCCCCTTCGGGGGCTCTGGGGCCAACGTCCTGACTTTC. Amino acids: CASSPFGGSGANVLTF.

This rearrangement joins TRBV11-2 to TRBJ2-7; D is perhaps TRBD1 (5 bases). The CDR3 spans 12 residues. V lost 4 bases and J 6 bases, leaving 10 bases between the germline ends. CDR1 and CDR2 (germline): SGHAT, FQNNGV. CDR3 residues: CASSSRVLEQYF. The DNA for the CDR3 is TGTGCCAGCAGCTCCAGGGTTCTCGAGCAGTACTTC.

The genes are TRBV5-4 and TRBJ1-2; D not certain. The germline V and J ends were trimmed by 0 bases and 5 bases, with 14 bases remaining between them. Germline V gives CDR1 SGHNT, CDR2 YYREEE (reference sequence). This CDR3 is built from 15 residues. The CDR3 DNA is TGTGCCAGCAGCTTGGCGTCGGGGTTCAGGTATGGCTACACCTTC. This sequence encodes CASSLASGFRYGYTF.

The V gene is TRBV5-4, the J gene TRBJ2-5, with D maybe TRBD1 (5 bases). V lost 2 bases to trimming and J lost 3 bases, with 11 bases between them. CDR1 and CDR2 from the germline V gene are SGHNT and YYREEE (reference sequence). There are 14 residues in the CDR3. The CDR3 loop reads CASSFLSREETQYF. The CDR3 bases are TGTGCCAGCAGCTTTCTAAGCAGGGAAGAGACCCAGTACTTC.

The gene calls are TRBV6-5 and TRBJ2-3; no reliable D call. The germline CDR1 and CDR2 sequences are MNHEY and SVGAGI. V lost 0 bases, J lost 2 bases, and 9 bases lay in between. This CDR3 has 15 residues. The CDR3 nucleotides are TGTGCCAGCAGTTACTCGACCGGGTCCACAGATACGCAGTATTTT. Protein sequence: CASSYSTGSTDTQYF.

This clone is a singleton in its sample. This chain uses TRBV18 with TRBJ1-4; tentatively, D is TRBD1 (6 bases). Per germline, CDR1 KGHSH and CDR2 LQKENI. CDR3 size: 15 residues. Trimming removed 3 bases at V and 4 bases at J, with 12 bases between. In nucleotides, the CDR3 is TGTGCCAGCTCACCCAAGGGGGGGCTTAATGAAAAACTGTTTTTT. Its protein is CASSPKGGLNEKLFF.

The chain's CDR3 is CASSLGQGEDTQYF. CDR3 bases: TGTGCCAGCTCCCTCGGGCAGGGCGAAGATACGCAGTATTTT. The chain uses TRBV18 and TRBJ2-3, with a weak D call TRBD1 (5 bases). Trimming took off 6 bases at V and 5 bases at J, with 15 bases between the two ends. Per the germline V gene, CDR1 is KGHSH and CDR2 is LQKENI. This CDR3 contains 14 residues.

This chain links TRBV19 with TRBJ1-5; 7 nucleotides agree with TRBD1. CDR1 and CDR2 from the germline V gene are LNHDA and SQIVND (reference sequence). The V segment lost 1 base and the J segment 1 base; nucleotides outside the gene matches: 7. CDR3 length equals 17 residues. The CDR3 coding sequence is TGTGCCAGTAGTATAGCCCCCGGGACAGCCAGCAATCAGCCCCAGCATTTT. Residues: CASSIAPGTASNQPQHF.

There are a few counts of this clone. CDR3 sequence reads: CASSLLSPSAEAFF. The CDR3 nucleotides are TGTGCCAGCAGTTTACTTTCACCGTCCGCTGAAGCTTTCTTT. The chain combines TRBV6-5 with TRBJ1-1; no clear D. The CDR3 covers 14 residues. Germline loops: CDR1 MNHEY, CDR2 SVGAGI. V gave up 4 bases and J gave up 6 bases, with 15 bases separating them.

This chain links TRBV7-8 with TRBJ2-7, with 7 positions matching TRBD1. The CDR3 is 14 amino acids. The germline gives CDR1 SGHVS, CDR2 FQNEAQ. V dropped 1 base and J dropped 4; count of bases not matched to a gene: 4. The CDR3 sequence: CASSLGVTGYEQYF. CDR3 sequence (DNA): TGTGCCAGCAGCTTAGGGGTGACAGGGTACGAGCAGTACTTC.